Listed below are T cell receptor beta chains from one sample, sequenced in a study of blood T cell repertoires in COVID-19. This table comes from immunoSEQ multiplex PCR, and its TCRdb copy is limited to in-frame clones, with some not included. The sample has around 180,000 clones; roughly nine tenths are singletons. Sequenced input: PBMCs or T cells enriched from blood (not recorded which). All receptors come from a woman aged 35 to 49 with acute COVID-19. Both conserved end residues are part of each CDR3. D genes are given only for firm matches. Size is stated for part of the rows, as once, few or many counts, or as a class when the clone is expanded.

CASSLVQNTDTQYF,TGCGCCAGCAGCTTGGTCCAGAACACAGATACGCAGTATTTT,TRBV5-1,.,TRBJ2-3,once,14
CASSYLSGSSYNEQFF,TGTGCCAGCAGTTACTTGAGCGGGAGCTCCTACAATGAGCAGTTCTTC,TRBV6-2/TRBV6-3,TRBD2,TRBJ2-1,.,16
CASSVNTRRGYTF,TGTGCCAGCAGCGTAAACACTAGGCGTGGCTACACCTTC,TRBV9,.,TRBJ1-2,.,13
CASSVTGYTEAFF,TGTGCCAGCAGCGTAACAGGGTACACTGAAGCTTTCTTT,TRBV7-8,.,TRBJ1-1,.,13
CASSLAGTYNEQFF,TGTGCCAGCAGCTTGGCGGGTACGTACAATGAGCAGTTCTTC,TRBV5-6,.,TRBJ2-1,.,14
CASSQAGGSTDTQYF,TGTGCCAGCTCACAGGCGGGAGGGAGCACAGATACGCAGTATTTT,TRBV18,TRBD2,TRBJ2-3,.,15
CASSLDFPEAFF,TGTGCCAGCAGCTTAGACTTCCCTGAAGCTTTCTTT,TRBV7-9,.,TRBJ1-1,.,12
CASSPGLGTEAFF,TGTGCCAGCAGCCCAGGGTTGGGGACTGAAGCTTTCTTT,TRBV7-2,.,TRBJ1-1,.,13
CASIHSSGKNEQYF,TGTGCCAGCATCCACTCCAGCGGCAAAAACGAGCAGTACTTC,TRBV28,.,TRBJ2-7,few,14
CASSPRTGSNTGELFF,TGCGCCAGCAGCCCACGGACAGGGTCGAACACCGGGGAGCTGTTTTTT,TRBV5-1,TRBD1,TRBJ2-2,.,16
CASSPGAGESDTQYF,TGTGCCAGCTCACCAGGAGCAGGGGAGTCAGATACGCAGTATTTT,TRBV18,.,TRBJ2-3,once,15
CAWSRHGTDTQYF,TGTGCCTGGAGCAGACATGGTACAGATACGCAGTATTTT,TRBV30,.,TRBJ2-3,.,13
CASSPDRGSYNEQFF,TGTGCCAGCAGCCCCGACAGGGGTTCCTACAATGAGCAGTTCTTC,TRBV5-6,TRBD1,TRBJ2-1,.,15